Sequencing of this T cell receptor beta chain was carried out in a study of Graves' ophthalmopathy and Graves' hyperthyroidism. From germline, CDR1 is DFQATT and CDR2 SNEGSKA (reference sequence). The CDR3 is 13 residues long. The trim removed 3 bases at V and 4 bases at J, leaving 4 bases unmatched. This clonotype was observed many times. RNA transcripts provided the template for amplifying TCR beta CDR3 regions. Scientists carried out first-round RT-PCR using HTBI primers and then a second-round multiplex PCR. In TCRdb, the multiplex PCR reads were re-called with MiXCR into one record per CDR3 protein. This table has about 220,000 distinct CDR3 sequences, roughly 21% appearing once.

The sequenced sample consisted of peripheral blood. This sequence joins TRBV20-1 and TRBJ1-1, with TRBD1 matching over 8 bases. This receptor was taken from a woman aged 50 to 65 with Graves' ophthalmopathy. The CDR3 bases are TGCAGTGCTAGCCGGGGACAGGTCACTGAAGCTTTCTTT. It encodes CSASRGQVTEAFF.